What follows describes a single T cell receptor (beta chain). Antigen: not known. This record comes from a study of beta chain features in type 1 diabetes. The study's findings and limits: Among patients, naive, central memory and Treg TCRB repertoires appeared more similar than among healthy donors. Shorter TCRB CDR3s, moderately but significantly so, marked every one of the four CD4+ subsets in Type 1 diabetes patients.

Expressed TCRB transcripts were sequenced after all isolated RNA was converted to cDNA. This table comes from immunoSEQ multiplex PCR, and its TCRdb copy is limited to in-frame clones, with some not included. The repertoire consists of 500,000 to 650,000 clones, with 9.5% to 15% occurring once and the leading ten covering around 0.12%. Trimming removed 2 bases from V and 12 bases from J, with 13 bases in between. Germline CDR1 LNHNV, CDR2 YYDKDF (reference sequence). The CDR3 loop spans 12 amino acids. The TCR sequence derives from a man aged 25-45 years with type 1 diabetes. Sample: naive CD4+ T cells from blood. V is TRBV15 and J is TRBJ1-2; no clear D gene. The CDR3 DNA is TGTGCCACCAGCAGAAAAGACGCTCAGCACACCTTC. Its protein is CATSRKDAQHTF.